A selection of T cell receptor beta chains follows, all from one sample in a study of T cells in Graves' hyperthyroidism and ophthalmopathy. TCRdb fed the multiplex PCR reads into MiXCR, producing one record per CDR3 protein. The sample shows around 350,000 distinct CDR3 sequences, about 14% of them seen only once. Sequencing input: blood. The receptor set was obtained from a woman aged 25 to 39 with Graves' ophthalmopathy. Both conserved end residues are part of each CDR3. Size is stated for part of the rows, as once, few or many counts, or as a class when the clone is expanded.

cdr3_length,j_call,v_call,clone_size,cdr3_aa
15,TRBJ2-4,TRBV11-3,many,CASSPQGGTKNIQYF
13,TRBJ1-1,TRBV9,.,CASSPYLETEAFF
13,TRBJ2-5,TRBV9,many,CASSRGGQETQYF
14,TRBJ1-5,TRBV2,.,CASSGPFSDQPRHF
16,TRBJ2-7,TRBV24-1,many,CATSEPGTGGSYEQYF
13,TRBJ1-5,TRBV20-1,few,CSAGDSINQPQHF
16,TRBJ2-7,TRBV7-2,.,CASSLRWTDLSYEQYF
15,TRBJ2-5,TRBV2,many,CASRVVGASQETQYF
15,TRBJ1-6,TRBV27,many,CASGGHGTGASPLHF
16,TRBJ2-7,TRBV2,.,CASSEPGDSGGYEQCF
15,TRBJ2-7,TRBV7-9,.,CASSLAKRLPYEQYF
14,TRBJ2-7,TRBV2,many,CASNVDTASYEQYF
17,TRBJ2-5,TRBV7-2,many,CASSLAPTLRGQETQYF
15,TRBJ2-3,TRBV20-1,many,CSAGTSGVPTDTQYF
17,TRBJ2-3,TRBV20-1,many,CSATQYSWTESTDTQYF
13,TRBJ2-2,TRBV27,.,CASSHRGSGELFF
15,TRBJ2-2,TRBV20-1,.,CSAPARTGGPGELFF
15,TRBJ2-1,TRBV7-7,.,CAGSLTSWALDEQFF
15,TRBJ2-4,TRBV18,many,CASSPPDRGLDIQYF
14,TRBJ2-7,TRBV28,many,CATHGQKVYYEQYF
12,TRBJ2-7,TRBV20-1,many,CSALVQGEEQYF
17,TRBJ1-2,TRBV4-1,few,CASSRQRWTGGKYGYTF
18,TRBJ2-3,TRBV7-2,many,CASRPRTSGVFSTDTQYF
15,TRBJ2-2,TRBV4-1,.,CASSQDGGGAGELFF
17,TRBJ2-1,TRBV24-1,few,CATSDLLGSGDRDEQFF
12,TRBJ1-1,TRBV29-1,.,CSADSRNNEAFF
16,TRBJ1-1,TRBV6-1,.,CASTELGAPRSTEAFF
15,TRBJ2-4,TRBV28,many,CASSSPSASKNIQYF
14,TRBJ2-3,TRBV29-1,.,CSVSGTGGTDTQYF
12,TRBJ1-2,TRBV29-1,.,CSGRESNYGYTF
15,TRBJ2-4,TRBV6-1,many,CASRPGTEAKNIQYF
15,TRBJ2-7,TRBV2,many,CASSEVRYRAYEQYF
11,TRBJ1-2,TRBV20-1,.,CSPQLGSGYTF
15,TRBJ1-6,TRBV5-1,.,CASSLGADYNSPLHF
14,TRBJ1-5,TRBV28,.,CASSWTGRNQPQHF
15,TRBJ1-2,TRBV12-3/TRBV12-4,many,CASSFGRNKGYGYTF
17,TRBJ1-5,TRBV6-2/TRBV6-3,many,CASSQPGQINSNQPQHF
16,TRBJ2-1,TRBV24-1,many,CATSDPGTGGWNEQFF
12,TRBJ1-1,TRBV11-2,many,CASSFILEEAFF
18,TRBJ2-1,TRBV7-9,many,CASSTELAGGRTYNEQFF
11,TRBJ1-1,TRBV6-1,many,CASNVNTEAFF
15,TRBJ2-2,TRBV19,few,CASRRADTNTGELFF
16,TRBJ2-5,TRBV20-1,many,CSARESLAGGWETQYF
15,TRBJ2-2,TRBV7-2,few,CASSRGFSHTGELFF